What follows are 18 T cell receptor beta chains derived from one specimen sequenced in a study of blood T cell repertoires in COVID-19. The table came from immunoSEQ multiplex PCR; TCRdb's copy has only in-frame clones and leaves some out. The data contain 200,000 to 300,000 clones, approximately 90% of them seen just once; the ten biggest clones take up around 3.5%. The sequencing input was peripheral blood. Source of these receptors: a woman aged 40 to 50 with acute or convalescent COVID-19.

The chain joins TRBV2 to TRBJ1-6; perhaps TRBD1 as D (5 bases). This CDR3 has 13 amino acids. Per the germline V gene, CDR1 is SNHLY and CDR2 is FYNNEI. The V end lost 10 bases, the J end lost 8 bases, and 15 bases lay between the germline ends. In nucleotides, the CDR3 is TGTGCCATCGCCTCAGGGCTCCATTCACCCCTCCACTTT. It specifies CAIASGLHSPLHF. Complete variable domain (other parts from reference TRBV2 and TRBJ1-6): EPEVTQTPSHQVTQMGQEVILRCVPISNHLYFYWYRQILGQKVEFLVSFYNNEISEKSEIFDDQFSVERPDGSNFTLKIRSTKLEDSAMYFCAIASGLHSPLHFGNGTRLTVT.

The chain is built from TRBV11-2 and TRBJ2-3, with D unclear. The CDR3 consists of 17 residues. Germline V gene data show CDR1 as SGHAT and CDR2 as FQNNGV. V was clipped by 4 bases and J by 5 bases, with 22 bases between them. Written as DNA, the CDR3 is TGTGCCAGCAGCTCAATCCGGCGGCTTTCTCCCCTAGATACGCAGTATTTT. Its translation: CASSSIRRLSPLDTQYF.

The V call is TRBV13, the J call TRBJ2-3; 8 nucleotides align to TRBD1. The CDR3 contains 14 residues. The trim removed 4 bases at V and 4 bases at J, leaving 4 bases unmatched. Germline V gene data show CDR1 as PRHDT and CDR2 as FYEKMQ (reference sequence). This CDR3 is CASSSRDRPDTQYF. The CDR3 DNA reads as TGTGCCAGCAGCTCCCGGGACAGGCCAGATACGCAGTATTTT.

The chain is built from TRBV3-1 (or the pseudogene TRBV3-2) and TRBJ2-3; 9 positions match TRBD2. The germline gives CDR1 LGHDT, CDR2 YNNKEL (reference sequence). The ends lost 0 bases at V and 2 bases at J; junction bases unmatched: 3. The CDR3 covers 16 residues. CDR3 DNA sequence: TGTGCCAGCAGCCAAGATAGCGGGGGAACCACAGATACGCAGTATTTT. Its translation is CASSQDSGGTTDTQYF.

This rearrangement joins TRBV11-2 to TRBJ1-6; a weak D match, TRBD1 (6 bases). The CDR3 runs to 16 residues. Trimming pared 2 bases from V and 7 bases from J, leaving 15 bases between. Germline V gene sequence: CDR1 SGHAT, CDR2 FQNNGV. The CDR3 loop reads CASSLQGLTPNSPLHF. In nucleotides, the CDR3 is TGTGCCAGCAGCTTACAGGGGTTGACTCCAAATTCACCCCTCCACTTT.

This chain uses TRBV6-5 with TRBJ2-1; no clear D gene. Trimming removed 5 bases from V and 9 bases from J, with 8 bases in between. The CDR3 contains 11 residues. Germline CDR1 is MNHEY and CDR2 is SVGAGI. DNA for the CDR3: TGTGCCAGCAGTCTCTCCGGTGAGCAGTTCTTC. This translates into CASSLSGEQFF.

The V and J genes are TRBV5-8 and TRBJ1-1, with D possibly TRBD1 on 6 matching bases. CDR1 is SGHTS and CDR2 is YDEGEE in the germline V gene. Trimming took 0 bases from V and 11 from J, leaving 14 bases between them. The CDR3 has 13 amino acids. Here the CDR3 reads CASSLADSLGAFF. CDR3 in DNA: TGTGCCAGCAGCTTGGCGGACAGCCTGGGCGCTTTCTTT.

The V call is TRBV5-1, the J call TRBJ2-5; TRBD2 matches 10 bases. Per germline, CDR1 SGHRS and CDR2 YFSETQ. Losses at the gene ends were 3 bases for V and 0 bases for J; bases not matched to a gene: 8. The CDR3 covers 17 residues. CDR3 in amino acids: CASSWGTLAGNQETQYF. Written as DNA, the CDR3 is TGCGCCAGCAGCTGGGGCACACTAGCGGGGAACCAAGAGACCCAGTACTTC. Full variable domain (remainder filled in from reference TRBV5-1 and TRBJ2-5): KAGVTQTPRYLIKTRGQQVTLSCSPISGHRSVSWYQQTPGQGLQFLFEYFSETQRNKGNFPGRFSGRQFSNSRSEMNVSTLELGDSALYLCASSWGTLAGNQETQYFGPGTRLLVL.

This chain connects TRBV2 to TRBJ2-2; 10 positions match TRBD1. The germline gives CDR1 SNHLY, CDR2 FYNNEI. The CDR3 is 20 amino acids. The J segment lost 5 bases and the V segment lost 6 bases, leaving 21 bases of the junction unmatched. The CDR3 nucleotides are TGTGCCAGCAGATCGTCGACCGGGACAGGGGACGCCTCTGGGACCGGGGAGCTGTTTTTT. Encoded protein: CASRSSTGTGDASGTGELFF.

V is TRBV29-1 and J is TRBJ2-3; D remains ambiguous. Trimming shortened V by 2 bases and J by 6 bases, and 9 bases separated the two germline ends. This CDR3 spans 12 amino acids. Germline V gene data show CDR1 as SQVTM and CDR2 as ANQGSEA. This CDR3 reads CSVEIEWDTQYF. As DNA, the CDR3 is TGCAGCGTTGAAATTGAGTGGGATACGCAGTATTTT.

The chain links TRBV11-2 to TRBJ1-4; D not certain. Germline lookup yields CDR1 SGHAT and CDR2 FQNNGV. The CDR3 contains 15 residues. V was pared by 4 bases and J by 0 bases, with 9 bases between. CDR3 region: CASSSYSATNEKLFF. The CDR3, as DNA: TGTGCCAGCAGCTCGTATAGCGCAACTAATGAAAAACTGTTTTTT. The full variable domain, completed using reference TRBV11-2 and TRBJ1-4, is EAGVAQSPRYKIIEKRQSVAFWCNPISGHATLYWYQQILGQGPKLLIQFQNNGVVDDSQLPKDRFSAERLKGVDSTLKIQPAKLEDSAVYLCASSSYSATNEKLFFGSGTQLSVL.

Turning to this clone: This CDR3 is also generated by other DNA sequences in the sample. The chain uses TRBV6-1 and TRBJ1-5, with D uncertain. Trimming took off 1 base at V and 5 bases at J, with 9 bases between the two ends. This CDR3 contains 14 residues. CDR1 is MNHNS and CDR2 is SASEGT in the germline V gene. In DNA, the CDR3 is TGTGCCAGCAGTGAAGGAGGGAGGTATCAGCCCCAGCATTTT. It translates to CASSEGGRYQPQHF.

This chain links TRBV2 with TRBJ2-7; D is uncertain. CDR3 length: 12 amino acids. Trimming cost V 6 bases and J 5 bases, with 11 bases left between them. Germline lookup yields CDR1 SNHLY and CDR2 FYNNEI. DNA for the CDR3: TGTGCCAGCAGACGCTATGCCCACGAGCAGTACGTC. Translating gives CASRRYAHEQYV.

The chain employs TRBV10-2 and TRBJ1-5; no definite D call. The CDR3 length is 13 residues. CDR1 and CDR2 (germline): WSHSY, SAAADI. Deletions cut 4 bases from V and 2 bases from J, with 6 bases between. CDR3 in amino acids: CASSAGGNQPQHF. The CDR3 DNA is TGCGCCAGCAGTGCCGGAGGCAATCAGCCCCAGCATTTT.

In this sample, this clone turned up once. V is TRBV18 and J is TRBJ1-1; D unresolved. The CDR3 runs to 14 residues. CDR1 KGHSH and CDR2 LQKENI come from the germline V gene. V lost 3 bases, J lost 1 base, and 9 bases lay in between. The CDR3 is CASSPLARNTEAFF. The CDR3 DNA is TGTGCCAGCTCACCTTTGGCCCGGAACACTGAAGCTTTCTTT.

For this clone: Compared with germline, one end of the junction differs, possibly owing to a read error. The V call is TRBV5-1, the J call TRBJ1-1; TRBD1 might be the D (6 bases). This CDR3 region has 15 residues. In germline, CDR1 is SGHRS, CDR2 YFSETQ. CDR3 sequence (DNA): TGCGCCAGCAGCAGCCGAGGGGGTCGGAACTCTGAAGCTTTCTTT. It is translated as CASSSRGGRNSEAFF.

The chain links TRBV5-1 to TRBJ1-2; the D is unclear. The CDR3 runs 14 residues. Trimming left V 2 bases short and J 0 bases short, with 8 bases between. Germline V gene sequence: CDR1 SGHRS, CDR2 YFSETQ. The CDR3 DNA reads TGCGCCAGCAGCTTACGCGAGCCTAACTATGGCTACACCTTC. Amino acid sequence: CASSLREPNYGYTF.

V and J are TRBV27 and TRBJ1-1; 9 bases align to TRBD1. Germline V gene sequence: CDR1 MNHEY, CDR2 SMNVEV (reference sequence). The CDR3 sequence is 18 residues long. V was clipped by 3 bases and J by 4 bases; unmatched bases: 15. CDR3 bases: TGTGCCAGCAGTTTTAATCCCGGGACAGGGTTCGGAGGCACTGAAGCTTTCTTT. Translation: CASSFNPGTGFGGTEAFF.